This T cell receptor (beta chain) is from a study of CD4 T cells in relation to SARS-CoV-2 and coronaviruses. Across the whole study: Controls used an HIV-1 Nef peptide pool or no peptide.

CD4+ T cells from unexposed donors were obtained before the COVID-19 pandemic (2011-2018). CD4+ T cells were isolated from the cells after 10 days of culture. Testing used SARS-CoV-2 S/N and four cold-coronavirus spikes on unexposed-donor CD4+ T cells, cells permitting. Study-wide findings and caveats: Approximately 65% of donors had memory CD4+ clonotypes crossrecognizing SARS-CoV-2 and common cold coronavirus spike.

This clone was seen a few times. What it recognizes is unknown. V was cut by 0 bases and J by 7 bases, with 16 bases left in between. Germline CDR1 reads MGHRA; CDR2 reads YSYEKL. The CDR3 runs to 16 residues. Sequenced by immunoSEQ multiplex PCR; TCRdb stores in-frame clones only, minus some. The sample lists around 25,000 clones, over 65% occurring once. The chain employs TRBV4-1 and TRBJ1-5; possible D gene TRBD1, 5 bases. The source is a human donor in good health. The specimen was CD4+ T cells from PBMCs, cultured in vitro. This CDR3 is CASSQEPARVGQPQHF. The CDR3 DNA reads TGCGCCAGCAGCCAAGAACCGGCCAGGGTGGGCCAGCCCCAGCATTTT.